The clone carrying this T cell receptor (beta chain) was observed a handful of times. These data come from a study of spatial heterogeneity in lung cancer. The time point is: sample taken at primary tumor resection. Sequencing of whole RNA from tumor, nontumor lung or frozen PBMC involved no sorting. TCRdb re-called the 5' RACE reads with MiXCR, one entry per CDR3 protein. The table lists around 13,000 distinct CDR3 sequences, 14% of them singletons, with 35% to 40% in the top ten. This TCR was recovered from a male donor with early-stage non-small cell lung cancer. The specimen was PBMCs, collected at surgery.

CDR3 DNA: TGCGCCAGCAGCTGGACTAGCGGGGTCAGCTCTGGGGCCAACGTCCTGACTTTC. Protein: CASSWTSGVSSGANVLTF. This chain links TRBV5-1 with TRBJ2-6; TRBD2 aligns across 12 bases. This CDR3 comprises 18 residues. CDR1 is SGHRS and CDR2 is YFSETQ in the germline V gene. With 3 bases clipped from V and 0 bases from J, the junction kept 4 bases outside the gene matches.